These 27 T cell receptor beta chains were sequenced from one sample in a study of Graves' ophthalmopathy and Graves' hyperthyroidism. Investigators amplified TCR beta CDR3 regions from RNA transcripts. The first round was an RT-PCR with HTBI primers, and the second round was a multiplex PCR. In TCRdb, the multiplex PCR reads were re-called with MiXCR into one record per CDR3 protein. The repertoire holds 560,000 or so distinct CDR3 sequences, with 39% as singletons. The sample comprised peripheral blood or thyroid tissue (not recorded which). The receptors shown here come from an adult man with Graves' hyperthyroidism.

As for this clonotype: The CDR3 carries no conserved terminal phenylalanine or tryptophan, so it likely arises from a read error. The chain joins TRBV10-2 to TRBJ1-3; D unresolved. Germline CDR1 WSHSY, CDR2 SAAADI. This CDR3 is 14 amino acids long. CDR3 protein: CASSESSRVNTIYL. CDR3 in DNA: TGTGCCAGCAGTGAGAGTTCGCGAGTTAACACCATATATCTT.

There are many counts of this clonotype. The chain couples TRBV28 to TRBJ2-7; no definite D call. Trimming stripped 4 bases from V and 3 bases from J, with 7 bases between. Germline V gene data show CDR1 as MDHEN and CDR2 as SYDVKM. The CDR3 totals 12 residues. As DNA, the CDR3 is TGTGCCAGCAGTTCCTGGGGCTACGAGCAGTACTTC. Amino acid sequence: CASSSWGYEQYF.

The chain is built from TRBV12-3 or TRBV12-4 and TRBJ1-2, with 12 bases lining up with TRBD1. This CDR3 is built from 14 residues. Trimming removed 10 bases from V and 11 bases from J; junction bases left unmatched: 14. The CDR3, as DNA: TGTGCCACCACAGAGGGACAGGGGGCCTCCTGGTACACCTTC. This sequence encodes CATTEGQGASWYTF.

This clonotype occurred many times. The chain links TRBV29-1 to TRBJ1-2, with 8 bases matching TRBD1. The CDR3 length is 11 residues. Germline V gene data show CDR1 as SQVTM and CDR2 as ANQGSEA. Trimming at V came to 7 bases and at J to 6 bases, leaving 4 bases not matched to a gene. This CDR3 reads CSATGVDGYTF. The CDR3 nucleotides read TGCAGCGCGACAGGGGTTGATGGCTACACCTTC.

Concerning this clonotype: One end of the junction fails to match germline, which may point to a read error. The CDR3 DNA reads as TGCGCCAGCAGCTTAGACCGGGGGGGACACAATGAGCAGTACTTC. This sequence encodes CASSLDRGGHNEQYF. This chain uses TRBV7-9 with TRBJ2-7, with 8 bases aligning to TRBD2. Germline lookup yields CDR1 SEHNR and CDR2 FQNEAQ (reference sequence). There are 15 residues in the CDR3. The full variable domain, rest sourced from reference TRBV7-9 and TRBJ2-7, is DTGVSQNPRHKITKRGQNVTFRCDPISEHNRLYWYRQTLGQGPEFLTYFQNEAQLEKSRLLSDRFSAERPKGSFSTLEIQRTEQGDSAMYLCASSLDRGGHNEQYFGPGTRLTVT.

This clonotype was picked up many times. J is TRBJ1-2 and V is TRBV29-1, with D uncertain. V was cut by 2 bases and J by 6 bases, with 13 bases left in between. This CDR3 has 13 amino acids. Germline CDR1 and CDR2: SQVTM and ANQGSEA. The CDR3, as DNA: TGCAGCGTTGAATCGGCCCAGGAAAATGGCTACACCTTC. Translated, it gives CSVESAQENGYTF.

This clonotype was counted ten times or more. The chain recombines TRBV19 with TRBJ1-2, with 10 bases fitting TRBD1. The CDR3 has 12 residues. Germline trimming cut 6 bases from V and 6 bases from J; bases unmatched to any gene: 1. Germline assignment: CDR1 LNHDA and CDR2 SQIVND (reference sequence). CDR3 amino acids: CASRTGGHGYTF. CDR3 coding DNA: TGTGCCAGTAGGACAGGGGGCCATGGCTACACCTTC.

V usage is TRBV25-1 and J usage is TRBJ1-2, with TRBD1 as a possible D gene (5 bases). Germline CDR1 is MGHDK and CDR2 is SYGVNS. V gave up 1 base and J gave up 8 bases, with 17 bases separating them. There are 15 residues in the CDR3. Here the CDR3 DNA reads TGTGCCAGCAGTGAATTCCGGGGGACCCATTTGGGCTACACCTTC. Residues: CASSEFRGTHLGYTF.

As regards this clonotype: At one of its ends the junction is not consistent with the germline gene, which may arise from a read error. The J gene is TRBJ2-7, the V gene TRBV10-3; 10 bases agree with TRBD1. Germline CDR1 and CDR2: ENHRY and SYGVKD. The CDR3 has 15 amino acids. The CDR3 region has the DNA TGTGCCAGCAGTCGCCGGGACAGGGGCATCTACGAGCAGTACTTC. Protein sequence: CASSRRDRGIYEQYF.

This clonotype was observed many times. This chain links TRBV6-1 with TRBJ2-7; possibly TRBD1 for D (5 bases). Germline CDR1 is MNHNS and CDR2 is SASEGT. The CDR3 covers 15 residues. V lost 1 base and J 3 bases, leaving 13 bases between the germline ends. The CDR3 is CASSEEGARNYEQYF. In DNA, the CDR3 is TGTGCCAGCAGTGAAGAAGGGGCGAGGAACTACGAGCAGTACTTC.

This clonotype was recorded at least ten times. This chain uses TRBV9 with TRBJ1-2, with 8 bases identical to TRBD1. The germline gives CDR1 SGDLS, CDR2 YYNGEE. The V and J ends lost 2 bases and 5 bases, in that order; junction bases with no gene match: 11. This CDR3 is built from 16 residues. CDR3 in amino acids: CASSVTPPGTGYGYTF. The CDR3 DNA reads as TGTGCCAGCAGCGTCACCCCTCCCGGGACAGGATATGGCTACACCTTC.

Remarks on this clonotype: A junction boundary mismatches the germline segment, possibly from a read error. J is TRBJ1-2 and V is TRBV4-1; the match to TRBD1 covers 9 bases. This CDR3 is built from 15 residues. Germline V gene lookup returns CDR1 MGHRA and CDR2 YSYEKL. The CDR3 DNA follows: TGCGCCGGCAGCTTTCGAACAGGGGGCGATTATGGCTACACCTTC. Amino acids: CAGSFRTGGDYGYTF.

In nucleotides, the CDR3 is TGCGCCAGCAGCTTGGACGCGTTCAACTCCTACAATGAGCAGTTCTTC. Amino acids: CASSLDAFNSYNEQFF. This rearrangement joins TRBV5-1 to TRBJ2-7; D unclear. Near its end, the DNA agrees better with TRBJ2-1, so the J call may be wrong. Germline assignment: CDR1 SGHRS and CDR2 YFSETQ. The CDR3 covers 16 residues.

DNA for the CDR3: TGCAGCGAAGGGCAAGGGACAGGGGTTCTGAACACTGAAGCTTTCTTT. It codes for CSEGQGTGVLNTEAFF. The chain links TRBV29-1 to TRBJ1-1, with 10 bases aligning to TRBD1. V shed 7 bases, J shed 0 bases, and the junction held 11 bases outside the gene matches. Germline V gene lookup returns CDR1 SQVTM and CDR2 ANQGSEA. This CDR3 has 16 residues.

V gene TRBV20-1 combines with J gene TRBJ2-7; D is perhaps TRBD2 (6 bases). Between the trimmed V and J ends, which lost 0 bases and 7 bases, there was a span of 19 bases. The CDR3 has 15 amino acids. The germline V gene has CDR1 DFQATT and CDR2 SNEGSKA (reference sequence). The CDR3 region is CSARDQGLSYNEQYF. Here the CDR3 DNA reads TGCAGTGCTAGAGATCAGGGACTCTCCTACAATGAGCAGTACTTC.

The chain is built from TRBV29-1 and TRBJ2-5; D gene unclear. V was trimmed by 4 bases and J by 5 bases, leaving 14 bases between them. The CDR3 loop spans 13 amino acids. Germline CDR1 reads SQVTM; CDR2 reads ANQGSEA. The CDR3, as DNA: TGCAGCGTTGGAGCTAACACCAGGGAGACCCAGTACTTC. Translation gives CSVGANTRETQYF.

The chain couples TRBV7-9 to TRBJ1-2, with 10 bases that match TRBD1. V dropped 4 bases and J dropped 5; count of bases not matched to a gene: 10. CDR1 and CDR2 (germline): SEHNR, FQNEAQ (reference sequence). CDR3 length equals 16 residues. The CDR3, as DNA: TGTGCCAGCAGCTCGACAGGGGGCTGGGAGAGGTATGGCTACACCTTC. Translating it yields CASSSTGGWERYGYTF.

This clonotype was seen many times. The chain combines TRBV20-1 with TRBJ1-4; 7 bases align to TRBD1. V lost 6 bases to trimming and J lost 5 bases; unmatched junction nucleotides: 9. The CDR3 has 14 residues. Germline lookup yields CDR1 DFQATT and CDR2 SNEGSKA (reference sequence). The CDR3 DNA reads TGCAGTGCACAAACCGGGACAGTAAATGAAAAACTGTTTTTT. This translates into CSAQTGTVNEKLFF.

Points on this clonotype: A much larger clone sits a single nucleotide away, making a read error possible. The V call is TRBV25-1, the J call TRBJ1-2; the D gene is possibly TRBD1 (5 bases). This CDR3 region has 15 residues. The V gene's germline CDR1 is MGHDK and CDR2 SYGVNS. Trimming stripped 6 bases from V and 4 bases from J, with 18 bases between. The CDR3 region has the DNA TGTGCCAGCAGCGTCATCGGGGGGAGCTCCTATGGCTACACCTTC. It codes for CASSVIGGSSYGYTF.

This clonotype was counted many times. The chain combines TRBV4-1 with TRBJ2-7; 7 bases fit TRBD1. The CDR3 has 15 residues. Trimming removed 4 bases from V and 7 bases from J; junction bases left unmatched: 13. Germline CDR1 reads MGHRA; CDR2 reads YSYEKL. The CDR3 sequence is CASSRETGRTGEQYF. CDR3 nucleotides: TGCGCCAGCAGCCGAGAGACAGGGAGAACGGGTGAGCAGTACTTC.

This clonotype was picked up many times. This chain uses TRBV7-3 with TRBJ2-5; D is perhaps TRBD2 (6 bases). From germline, CDR1 is SGHTA and CDR2 FQGTGA. Trimming cost V 4 bases and J 8 bases, with 14 bases left between them. This CDR3 is built from 13 residues. The CDR3 reads CASSSRRGTTQYF. CDR3 in DNA: TGTGCCAGCAGCTCTAGGCGGGGTACTACCCAGTACTTC.

Concerning this clonotype itself: At one of its ends the junction is not consistent with the germline gene, which may arise from a read error. The rearrangement joins TRBV12-5 to TRBJ1-3, with D maybe TRBD1 (5 bases). The CDR3 covers 14 residues. Germline CDR1 LGHNT, CDR2 FRNRAP. DNA of the CDR3: TGTGCCAGCAGTTTCGGGCAGACAGTCCACGGTGGGATTTTT. This sequence encodes CASSFGQTVHGGIF.

The rearrangement uses TRBV20-1 and TRBJ2-7, with 11 positions matching TRBD2. Germline values: CDR1 DFQATT, CDR2 SNEGSKA (reference sequence). Unmatched junction bases numbered 9, after V lost 5 bases and J lost 3 bases. This CDR3 contains 15 residues. The DNA for the CDR3 is TGCAGTGCTCAGAAAGGGACTAGCGGAGGCTACGAGCAGTACTTC. Its translation: CSAQKGTSGGYEQYF.

There are many counts of this clonotype. V and J are TRBV24-1 and TRBJ1-1; D possibly corresponds to TRBD1 (6 bases). Between the trimmed V and J ends, which lost 0 bases and 11 bases, there was a span of 15 bases. Germline lookup yields CDR1 KGHDR and CDR2 SFDVKD. This CDR3 is built from 14 residues. The CDR3 DNA reads as TGTGCCACCAGTGATTTGGGTGGGGCCCAGGGGGCTTTCTTT. This codes for CATSDLGGAQGAFF.

Ten or more counts support this clonotype. The chain recombines TRBV20-1 with TRBJ1-6; D unresolved. The CDR3 loop spans 13 amino acids. Trimming left V 0 bases short and J 10 bases short, with 10 bases between. CDR1 is DFQATT and CDR2 is SNEGSKA in the germline V gene (reference sequence). The CDR3 DNA is TGCAGTGCTAGAGATCCGGCGTCCTCACCCCTCCACTTT. The encoded protein is CSARDPASSPLHF.

This clonotype was seen many times. The chain couples TRBV20-1 to TRBJ1-1; no definite D call. The CDR3 covers 12 residues. Germline V lookup: CDR1 DFQATT, CDR2 SNEGSKA (reference sequence). Trimming pared 3 bases from V and 2 bases from J, leaving 7 bases between. DNA for the CDR3: TGCAGTGCTAGGCAGGCTAACACTGAAGCTTTCTTT. It specifies CSARQANTEAFF.

This clonotype was seen repeatedly, ten times or more. V usage is TRBV12-3 or TRBV12-4 and J usage is TRBJ2-2; D may be TRBD1 or TRBD2 (6 bases each). Deletions cut 6 bases from V and 1 base from J, with 15 bases between. This CDR3 region has 16 residues. CDR3 coding DNA: TGTGCCAGCAGCCCGTGGGGGCGGGAGAACACCGGGGAGCTGTTTTTT. Translation gives CASSPWGRENTGELFF.